These T cell receptor beta chains were read from a single sample in a study of cytomegalovirus exposure and HLA in healthy donors. Clones were read by immunoSEQ multiplex PCR, and TCRdb kept only the in-frame ones, dropping some. Among 170,000 or so clones listed, roughly 80% were seen once. The sequenced material came from PBMCs. The source of these receptors is a man aged 45-60 years in good health and CMV-seronegative. Each CDR3 is given with its conserved first and last residue. The D gene is left open where the match is weak. For some rows the clone size is stated as once, few or many, or as a class when expanded; others skip it.

clone size: -; V gene: TRBV29-1; D gene: TRBD1; J gene: TRBJ1-2; CDR3 protein: CSVVRDRGGYTF; CDR3 DNA: TGCAGCGTTGTAAGGGACAGGGGTGGCTACACCTTC
clone size: -; V gene: TRBV5-6; D gene: TRBD1; J gene: TRBJ2-7; CDR3 protein: CASSAGQGISYEQYF; CDR3 DNA: TGTGCCAGCAGCGCGGGACAGGGGATATCCTACGAGCAGTACTTC
clone size: -; V gene: TRBV4-1; D gene: TRBD1; J gene: TRBJ2-1; CDR3 protein: CASSGTGTYNEQFF; CDR3 DNA: TGCGCCAGCAGCGGGACAGGGACCTACAATGAGCAGTTCTTC
clone size: -; V gene: TRBV19; D gene: -; J gene: TRBJ1-1; CDR3 protein: CASSSRAGLNMNTEAFF; CDR3 DNA: TGTGCCAGTAGTTCGAGGGCAGGACTTAACATGAACACTGAAGCTTTCTTT
clone size: once; V gene: TRBV28; D gene: TRBD2; J gene: TRBJ2-1; CDR3 protein: CASRTSGRNSYNEQFF; CDR3 DNA: TGTGCCAGCAGAACTAGCGGGAGAAACTCCTACAATGAGCAGTTCTTC
clone size: -; V gene: TRBV19; D gene: -; J gene: TRBJ2-3; CDR3 protein: CASSIVERGDTQYF; CDR3 DNA: TGTGCCAGTAGTATAGTGGAAAGGGGAGATACGCAGTATTTT
clone size: few; V gene: TRBV19; D gene: -; J gene: TRBJ1-1; CDR3 protein: CASREELTEAFF; CDR3 DNA: TGTGCCAGTAGGGAGGAATTGACTGAAGCTTTCTTT
clone size: -; V gene: TRBV18; D gene: TRBD2; J gene: TRBJ2-3; CDR3 protein: CASSPPWRGGSTDTQYF; CDR3 DNA: TGTGCCAGCTCACCCCCCTGGCGGGGGGGCTCCACAGATACGCAGTATTTT
clone size: once; V gene: TRBV7-9; D gene: -; J gene: TRBJ1-6; CDR3 protein: CASSQHRAGDSPLHF; CDR3 DNA: TGTGCCAGCAGCCAACACAGGGCGGGAGATTCACCCCTCCACTTT
clone size: -; V gene: TRBV2; D gene: TRBD2; J gene: TRBJ2-3; CDR3 protein: CASSGLAGGPDTQYF; CDR3 DNA: TGTGCCAGCAGTGGACTAGCGGGGGGCCCAGATACGCAGTATTTT
clone size: once; V gene: TRBV28; D gene: TRBD2; J gene: TRBJ2-1; CDR3 protein: CASSTPGGMTYNEQFF; CDR3 DNA: TGTGCCAGCAGTACCCCGGGAGGGATGACCTACAATGAGCAGTTCTTC
clone size: -; V gene: TRBV7-8; D gene: TRBD2; J gene: TRBJ2-3; CDR3 protein: CASSLYSGGWSDTQYF; CDR3 DNA: TGTGCCAGCAGCTTATACAGCGGGGGGTGGTCAGATACGCAGTATTTT
clone size: -; V gene: TRBV7-9; D gene: TRBD1; J gene: TRBJ2-1; CDR3 protein: CASSRGVQGAVSEQFF; CDR3 DNA: TGTGCCAGCAGCCGAGGGGTACAGGGGGCTGTCAGTGAGCAGTTCTTC
clone size: -; V gene: TRBV7-9; D gene: -; J gene: TRBJ2-2; CDR3 protein: CASSPTLPTTATGELFF; CDR3 DNA: TGTGCCAGCAGCCCCACCTTACCGACGACAGCTACCGGGGAGCTGTTTTTT
clone size: -; V gene: TRBV6-5; D gene: TRBD2; J gene: TRBJ2-7; CDR3 protein: CASSYSPSGTYEQYF; CDR3 DNA: TGTGCCAGCAGTTACTCGCCTAGCGGCACCTACGAGCAGTACTTC
clone size: -; V gene: TRBV6-1; D gene: TRBD1; J gene: TRBJ2-7; CDR3 protein: CASSGDRGLSYEQYF; CDR3 DNA: TGTGCCAGCAGTGGGGACAGGGGGCTTTCCTACGAGCAGTACTTC
clone size: -; V gene: TRBV30; D gene: -; J gene: TRBJ2-2; CDR3 protein: CAWSRRVGTGELFF; CDR3 DNA: TGTGCCTGGAGTAGGAGGGTTGGGACCGGGGAGCTGTTTTTT
clone size: -; V gene: TRBV7-7; D gene: -; J gene: TRBJ2-5; CDR3 protein: CASSSSTVQETQYF; CDR3 DNA: TGTGCTAGCAGCTCTTCGACAGTACAAGAGACCCAGTACTTC
clone size: -; V gene: TRBV5-1; D gene: TRBD1; J gene: TRBJ2-2; CDR3 protein: CASSRDRENTGELFF; CDR3 DNA: TGCGCCAGCAGCCGGGACAGGGAGAACACCGGGGAGCTGTTTTTT
clone size: -; V gene: TRBV4-2; D gene: -; J gene: TRBJ2-3; CDR3 protein: CASSQAGATDTQYF; CDR3 DNA: TGTGCCAGCAGCCAAGCTGGGGCCACAGATACGCAGTATTTT
clone size: -; V gene: TRBV7-8; D gene: TRBD2; J gene: TRBJ2-7; CDR3 protein: CASSLGLAGTYEQYF; CDR3 DNA: TGTGCCAGCAGCTTAGGACTAGCGGGAACCTACGAGCAGTACTTC
clone size: -; V gene: TRBV5-8; D gene: -; J gene: TRBJ2-5; CDR3 protein: CASSLAHAGKETQYF; CDR3 DNA: TGTGCCAGCAGTTTGGCCCACGCAGGGAAAGAGACCCAGTACTTC
clone size: -; V gene: TRBV5-1; D gene: -; J gene: TRBJ1-1; CDR3 protein: CASSLAGVGTEAFF; CDR3 DNA: TGCGCCAGCAGCTTGGCCGGGGTCGGAACTGAAGCTTTCTTT
clone size: -; V gene: TRBV18; D gene: TRBD1; J gene: TRBJ1-5; CDR3 protein: CASSPPGQASNQPQHF; CDR3 DNA: TGTGCCAGCTCACCACCCGGACAGGCGAGCAATCAGCCCCAGCATTTT
clone size: -; V gene: TRBV7-9; D gene: -; J gene: TRBJ1-2; CDR3 protein: CASSFSKGGYTF; CDR3 DNA: TGTGCCAGCAGCTTTAGTAAGGGGGGCTACACCTTC
clone size: few; V gene: TRBV7-2; D gene: -; J gene: TRBJ2-3; CDR3 protein: CASSLVEGVGRMDTQYF; CDR3 DNA: TGTGCCAGCAGCTTAGTAGAGGGTGTAGGCCGGATGGATACGCAGTATTTT
clone size: -; V gene: TRBV28; D gene: -; J gene: TRBJ1-2; CDR3 protein: CASSFQGTQGYTF; CDR3 DNA: TGTGCCAGCAGTTTCCAGGGAACTCAAGGCTACACCTTC
clone size: -; V gene: TRBV7-2; D gene: -; J gene: TRBJ2-7; CDR3 protein: CASSLPLYEQYF; CDR3 DNA: TGTGCCAGCAGCTTACCCCTTTACGAGCAGTACTTC
clone size: -; V gene: TRBV7-2; D gene: -; J gene: TRBJ1-1; CDR3 protein: CASSLDFRGNTEAFF; CDR3 DNA: TGTGCCAGCAGCTTAGATTTTCGGGGAAACACTGAAGCTTTCTTT
clone size: -; V gene: TRBV7-6; D gene: -; J gene: TRBJ2-7; CDR3 protein: CASSLAPTGKLTYEQYF; CDR3 DNA: TGTGCCAGCAGCTTAGCGCCCACGGGAAAGTTAACCTACGAGCAGTACTTC
clone size: -; V gene: TRBV7-2; D gene: -; J gene: TRBJ1-6; CDR3 protein: CASSLDYRANSPLHF; CDR3 DNA: TGTGCCAGCAGCTTAGATTACAGGGCGAATTCACCCCTCCACTTT
clone size: -; V gene: TRBV5-1; D gene: -; J gene: TRBJ1-1; CDR3 protein: CASSLNRANTEAFF; CDR3 DNA: TGCGCCAGCAGCTTGAACAGGGCTAACACTGAAGCTTTCTTT
clone size: -; V gene: TRBV9; D gene: TRBD1; J gene: TRBJ2-5; CDR3 protein: CASSSRDREETQYF; CDR3 DNA: TGTGCCAGCAGCTCCAGGGACAGGGAAGAGACCCAGTACTTC
clone size: -; V gene: TRBV21-1; D gene: -; J gene: TRBJ2-7; CDR3 protein: CASSTGGGFSYEQYF; CDR3 DNA: TGTGCCAGCAGCACAGGTGGGGGGTTTTCCTACGAGCAGTACTTC
clone size: -; V gene: TRBV30; D gene: TRBD1; J gene: TRBJ2-1; CDR3 protein: CACFAQGVNEQFF; CDR3 DNA: TGTGCCTGTTTTGCACAGGGGGTCAATGAGCAGTTCTTC
clone size: -; V gene: TRBV7-2; D gene: TRBD1; J gene: TRBJ1-1; CDR3 protein: CASSLGDPGTGKIAFF; CDR3 DNA: TGTGCCAGCAGCTTAGGGGACCCCGGGACAGGGAAGATAGCTTTCTTT
clone size: -; V gene: TRBV18; D gene: TRBD2; J gene: TRBJ2-1; CDR3 protein: CASSPVAGPDHEQFF; CDR3 DNA: TGTGCCAGCTCACCGGTAGCGGGGCCTGACCATGAGCAGTTCTTC